This TCR beta chain emerged from a study of blood T cell repertoires in COVID-19. As processed by the authors: By means of reference gene primer amplification, nucleated cell counts were estimated. Generated by immunoSEQ multiplex PCR, the TCRdb table keeps only in-frame clones and is missing some. For V, J and clone size, that table is used; D and trimming come from the DNA. The sample yields 100,000 to 150,000 clones, around three quarters seen once. With 2 bases removed from V and 6 bases from J, the gap between germline ends came to 8 bases. This CDR3 is 14 amino acids long. Germline values: CDR1 MNHEY, CDR2 SVGAGI.

The specimen sequenced was peripheral blood. This TCR was sampled from a man in his forties with active or convalescent COVID-19. V is TRBV6-5 and J is TRBJ1-6; no definite D call. For the CDR3, the DNA is TGTGCCAGCAGTTACGAGGGAAGTAATTCACCCCTCCACTTT. It codes for CASSYEGSNSPLHF.